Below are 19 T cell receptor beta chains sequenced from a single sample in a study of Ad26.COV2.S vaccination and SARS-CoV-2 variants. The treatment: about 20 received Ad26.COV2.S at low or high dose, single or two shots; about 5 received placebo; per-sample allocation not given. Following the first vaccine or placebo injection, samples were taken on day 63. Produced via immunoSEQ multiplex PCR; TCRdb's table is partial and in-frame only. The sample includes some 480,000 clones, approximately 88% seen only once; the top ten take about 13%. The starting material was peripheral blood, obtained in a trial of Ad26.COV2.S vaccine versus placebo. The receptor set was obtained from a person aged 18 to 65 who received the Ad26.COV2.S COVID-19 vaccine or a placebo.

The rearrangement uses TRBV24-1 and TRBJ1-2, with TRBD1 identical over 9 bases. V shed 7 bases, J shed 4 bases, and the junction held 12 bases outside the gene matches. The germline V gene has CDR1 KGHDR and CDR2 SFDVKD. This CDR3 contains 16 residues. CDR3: CATSASGQGQFYGYTF. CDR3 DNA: TGTGCCACCAGCGCCTCCGGACAGGGGCAATTCTATGGCTACACCTTC.

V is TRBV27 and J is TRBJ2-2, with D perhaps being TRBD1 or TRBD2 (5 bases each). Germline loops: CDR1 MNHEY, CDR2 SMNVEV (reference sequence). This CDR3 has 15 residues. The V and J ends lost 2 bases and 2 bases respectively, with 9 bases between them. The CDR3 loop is CASSLQGRNTGELFF. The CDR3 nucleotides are TGTGCCAGCAGTTTACAGGGACGTAACACCGGGGAGCTGTTTTTT.

Here the CDR3 reads CASSQGDFQETQYF. The CDR3 DNA reads as TGCGCCAGCAGCCAAGGAGACTTTCAAGAGACCCAGTACTTC. V gene TRBV4-1 combines with J gene TRBJ2-5; D not resolved. Per the germline V gene, CDR1 is MGHRA and CDR2 is YSYEKL. The CDR3 loop spans 14 amino acids. V lost 1 base, J lost 2 bases, and 8 bases lay in between.

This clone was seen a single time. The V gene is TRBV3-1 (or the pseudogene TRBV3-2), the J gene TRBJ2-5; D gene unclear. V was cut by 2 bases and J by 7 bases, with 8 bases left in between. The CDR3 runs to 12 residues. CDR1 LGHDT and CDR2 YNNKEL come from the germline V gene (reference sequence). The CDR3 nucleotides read TGTGCCAGCAGCCAACTAAAAGGGACCCAGTACTTC. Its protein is CASSQLKGTQYF.

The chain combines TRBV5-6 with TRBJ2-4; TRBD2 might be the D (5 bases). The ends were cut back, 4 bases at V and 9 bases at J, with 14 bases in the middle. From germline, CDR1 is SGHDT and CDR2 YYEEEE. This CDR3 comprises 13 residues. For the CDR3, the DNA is TGTGCCAGCAGCGCGGGCGCCACCCCCATTCAGTACTTC. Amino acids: CASSAGATPIQYF.

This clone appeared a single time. The CDR3 nucleotides are TGTGCCACCAGTGATTCCGCCCAACGCGGGCAGTTCTTC. Translating it yields CATSDSAQRGQFF. The J gene is TRBJ2-1, the V gene TRBV24-1; no reliable D call. V lost 2 bases and J 12 bases, leaving 13 bases between the germline ends. The CDR3 sequence is 13 residues long. CDR1 KGHDR and CDR2 SFDVKD come from the germline V gene.

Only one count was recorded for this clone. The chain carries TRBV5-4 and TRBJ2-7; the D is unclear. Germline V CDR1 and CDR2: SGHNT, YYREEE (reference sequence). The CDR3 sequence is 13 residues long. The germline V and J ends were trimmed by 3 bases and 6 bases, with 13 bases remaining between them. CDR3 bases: TGTGCCAGCAGCTACACGGGTTCCAGCGAGCAGTACTTC. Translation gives CASSYTGSSEQYF.

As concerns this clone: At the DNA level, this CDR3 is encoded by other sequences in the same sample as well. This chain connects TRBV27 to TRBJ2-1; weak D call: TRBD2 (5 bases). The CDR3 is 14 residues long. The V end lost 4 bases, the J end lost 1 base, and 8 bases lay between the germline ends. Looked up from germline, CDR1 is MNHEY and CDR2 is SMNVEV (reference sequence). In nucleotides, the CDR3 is TGTGCCAGCAGTTCTCGAGGGTCCTACAATGAGCAGTTCTTC. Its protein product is CASSSRGSYNEQFF.

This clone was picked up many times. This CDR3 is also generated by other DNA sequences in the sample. CDR3 DNA sequence: TGCGCCAGCAGCTCGGGACAGGGACCCTACGAGCAGTACTTC. Residues: CASSSGQGPYEQYF. The rearrangement links TRBV5-1 to TRBJ2-7, with 9 bases lining up with TRBD1. Germline values: CDR1 SGHRS, CDR2 YFSETQ. There are 14 residues in the CDR3. With 3 bases clipped from V and 2 bases from J, the junction kept 3 bases outside the gene matches.

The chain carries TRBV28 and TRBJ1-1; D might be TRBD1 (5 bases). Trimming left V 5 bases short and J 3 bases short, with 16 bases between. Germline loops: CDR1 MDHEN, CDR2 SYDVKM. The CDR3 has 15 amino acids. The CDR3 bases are TGTGCCAGCAGTCCTAGAGCGGGGGAACACACTGAAGCTTTCTTT. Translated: CASSPRAGEHTEAFF.

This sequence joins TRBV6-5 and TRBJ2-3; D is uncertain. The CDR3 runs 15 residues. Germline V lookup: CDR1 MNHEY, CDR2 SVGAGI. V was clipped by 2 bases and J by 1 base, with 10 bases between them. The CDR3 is CASSYHQSGTDTQYF. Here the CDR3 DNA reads TGTGCCAGCAGTTACCATCAATCCGGCACAGATACGCAGTATTTT.

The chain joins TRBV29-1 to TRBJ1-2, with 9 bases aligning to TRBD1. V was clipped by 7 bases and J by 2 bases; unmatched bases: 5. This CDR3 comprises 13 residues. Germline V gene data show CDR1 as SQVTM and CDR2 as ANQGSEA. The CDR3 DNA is TGCAGCGGGGGACAGGGTCTCAACTATGGCTACACCTTC. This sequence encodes CSGGQGLNYGYTF.

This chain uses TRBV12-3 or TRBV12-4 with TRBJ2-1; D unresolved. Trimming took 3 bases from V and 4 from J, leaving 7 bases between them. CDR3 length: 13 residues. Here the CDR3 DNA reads TGTGCCAGCAGTTTCTTTCAATACAATGAGCAGTTCTTC. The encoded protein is CASSFFQYNEQFF.

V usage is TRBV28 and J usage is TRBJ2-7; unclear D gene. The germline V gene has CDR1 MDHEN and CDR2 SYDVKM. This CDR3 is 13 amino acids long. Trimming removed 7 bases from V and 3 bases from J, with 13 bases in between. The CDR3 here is CASTTVPFYEQYF. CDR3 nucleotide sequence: TGTGCCAGCACGACCGTCCCCTTCTACGAGCAGTACTTC.

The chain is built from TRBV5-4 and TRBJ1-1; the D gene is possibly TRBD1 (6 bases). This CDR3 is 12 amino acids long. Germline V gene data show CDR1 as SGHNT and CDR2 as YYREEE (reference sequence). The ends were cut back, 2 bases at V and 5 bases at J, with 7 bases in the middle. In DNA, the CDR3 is TGTGCCAGCAGCTTAACAGGGACTGAAGCTTTCTTT. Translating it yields CASSLTGTEAFF. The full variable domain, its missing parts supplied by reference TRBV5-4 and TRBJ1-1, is ETGVTQSPTHLIKTRGQQVTLRCSSQSGHNTVSWYQQALGQGPQFIFQYYREEENGRGNFPPRFSGLQFPNYSSELNVNALELDDSALYLCASSLTGTEAFFGQGTRLTVV.

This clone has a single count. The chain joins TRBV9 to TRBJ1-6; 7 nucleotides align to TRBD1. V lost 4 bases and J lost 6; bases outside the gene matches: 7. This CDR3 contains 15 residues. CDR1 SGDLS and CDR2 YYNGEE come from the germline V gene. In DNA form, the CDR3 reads TGTGCCAGCAGCACGGGGGACAGAAGTAATTCACCCCTCCACTTT. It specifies CASSTGDRSNSPLHF. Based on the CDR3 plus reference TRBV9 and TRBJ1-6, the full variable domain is DSGVTQTPKHLITATGQRVTLRCSPRSGDLSVYWYQQSLDQGLQFLIQYYNGEERAKGNILERFSAQQFPDLHSELNLSSLELGDSALYFCASSTGDRSNSPLHFGNGTRLTVT.

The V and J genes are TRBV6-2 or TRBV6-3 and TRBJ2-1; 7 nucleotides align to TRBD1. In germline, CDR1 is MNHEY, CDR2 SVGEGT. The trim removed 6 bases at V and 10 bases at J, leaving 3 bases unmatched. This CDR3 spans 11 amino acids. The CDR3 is CASSQGVEQFF. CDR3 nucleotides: TGTGCCAGCAGCCAGGGGGTCGAGCAGTTCTTC.

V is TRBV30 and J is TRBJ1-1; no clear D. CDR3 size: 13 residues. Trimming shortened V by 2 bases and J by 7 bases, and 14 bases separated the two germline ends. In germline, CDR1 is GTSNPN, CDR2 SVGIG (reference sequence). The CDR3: CAWSSDGRIEAFF. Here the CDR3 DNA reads TGTGCCTGGAGTTCGGACGGACGGATTGAAGCTTTCTTT.

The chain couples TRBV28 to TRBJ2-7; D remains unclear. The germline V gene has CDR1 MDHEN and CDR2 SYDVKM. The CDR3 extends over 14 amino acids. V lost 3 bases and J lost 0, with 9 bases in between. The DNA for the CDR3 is TGTGCCAGCAGTTTCGTACGGAGCTCCTACGAGCAGTACTTC. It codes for CASSFVRSSYEQYF.